The rows below give T cell receptor beta chains drawn from one sample of a study of blood T cell repertoires in COVID-19. The assay was immunoSEQ multiplex PCR, and TCRdb's table has in-frame clones only and misses some. This sample has more than 300,000 clones, with roughly 90% found just once. The specimen was peripheral blood. The receptors originated from a woman aged 40 to 50 with COVID-19, enrolled during active disease. Both conserved end residues are part of each CDR3. A D gene is named only where the DNA matches it firmly. Rows may omit the clone size; those that give it use once, few, many or a size class.

v_gene: TRBV28; j_gene: TRBJ1-6; d_gene: TRBD1; abundance: .; CDR3aa: CASSRGGADNSPLHF; CDR3nt: TGTGCCAGCAGTCGAGGGGGCGCAGATAATTCACCCCTCCACTTT
v_gene: TRBV5-1; j_gene: TRBJ2-5; d_gene: .; abundance: .; CDR3aa: CASSPPGETQYF; CDR3nt: TGCGCCAGCAGCCCGCCGGGAGAGACCCAGTACTTC
v_gene: TRBV14; j_gene: TRBJ1-2; d_gene: .; abundance: .; CDR3aa: CASSQAGGSRGYTF; CDR3nt: TGTGCCAGCAGCCAAGCGGGGGGATCCCGTGGCTACACCTTC
v_gene: TRBV13; j_gene: TRBJ2-2; d_gene: .; abundance: .; CDR3aa: CASSFDTGELFF; CDR3nt: TGTGCCAGCAGCTTCGACACCGGGGAGCTGTTTTTT
v_gene: TRBV5-6; j_gene: TRBJ2-7; d_gene: .; abundance: .; CDR3aa: CASSLGRDYEQYF; CDR3nt: TGTGCCAGCAGCTTGGGGCGGGACTACGAGCAGTACTTC
v_gene: TRBV9; j_gene: TRBJ1-2; d_gene: TRBD1; abundance: .; CDR3aa: CASSVASGTGLSGYTF; CDR3nt: TGTGCCAGCAGCGTAGCTTCCGGGACAGGGCTTTCGGGCTACACCTTC
v_gene: TRBV5-6; j_gene: TRBJ1-4; d_gene: .; abundance: .; CDR3aa: CASSSTNRGEKLFF; CDR3nt: TGTGCCAGCAGCTCCACTAATCGGGGGGAAAAACTGTTTTTT
v_gene: TRBV13; j_gene: TRBJ2-5; d_gene: TRBD1; abundance: .; CDR3aa: CASSSTIQGYQETQYF; CDR3nt: TGTGCCAGCAGCTCGACGATACAGGGGTACCAAGAGACCCAGTACTTC
v_gene: TRBV10-3; j_gene: TRBJ2-1; d_gene: .; abundance: .; CDR3aa: CATSQGLSYNEQFF; CDR3nt: TGTGCCACGTCCCAGGGCCTCTCCTACAATGAGCAGTTCTTC
v_gene: TRBV28; j_gene: TRBJ2-7; d_gene: .; abundance: .; CDR3aa: CASSPPQASYEQYF; CDR3nt: TGTGCCAGCAGTCCCCCCCAGGCCTCCTACGAGCAGTACTTC
v_gene: TRBV2; j_gene: TRBJ2-3; d_gene: .; abundance: .; CDR3aa: CARWAQRADTQYF; CDR3nt: TGTGCCAGATGGGCGCAGCGGGCAGATACGCAGTATTTT
v_gene: TRBV2; j_gene: TRBJ1-5; d_gene: .; abundance: few; CDR3aa: CASNPRAGNQPQHF; CDR3nt: TGTGCCAGCAACCCCAGGGCTGGCAATCAGCCCCAGCATTTT
v_gene: TRBV4-3; j_gene: TRBJ1-5; d_gene: .; abundance: .; CDR3aa: CASSQDWVRSNQPQHF; CDR3nt: TGCGCCAGCAGCCAAGATTGGGTCAGGAGCAATCAGCCCCAGCATTTT
v_gene: TRBV15; j_gene: TRBJ1-6; d_gene: TRBD1; abundance: few; CDR3aa: CATSKDRVGSPLHF; CDR3nt: TGTGCCACCAGCAAAGACAGGGTGGGTTCACCCCTCCACTTT
v_gene: TRBV14; j_gene: TRBJ1-2; d_gene: TRBD1; abundance: .; CDR3aa: CASSEGGNYGYTF; CDR3nt: TGTGCCAGCAGCGAAGGGGGCAACTATGGCTACACCTTC
v_gene: TRBV19; j_gene: TRBJ2-7; d_gene: .; abundance: .; CDR3aa: CASMGEVSYEQYF; CDR3nt: TGTGCCAGTATGGGGGAGGTCTCCTACGAGCAGTACTTC
v_gene: TRBV7-9; j_gene: TRBJ1-4; d_gene: TRBD1; abundance: .; CDR3aa: CASSRPTGQALFF; CDR3nt: TGTGCCAGCAGCCGCCCCACCGGACAGGCTCTGTTTTTT
v_gene: TRBV18; j_gene: TRBJ2-2; d_gene: TRBD2; abundance: once; CDR3aa: CASRLAANTGELFF; CDR3nt: TGTGCCAGCAGACTAGCGGCGAACACCGGGGAGCTGTTTTTT
v_gene: TRBV12-3/TRBV12-4; j_gene: TRBJ2-7; d_gene: .; abundance: .; CDR3aa: CASSLRSEQYF; CDR3nt: TGTGCCAGCAGTTTAAGGAGCGAGCAGTACTTC
v_gene: TRBV6-2/TRBV6-3; j_gene: TRBJ2-7; d_gene: .; abundance: .; CDR3aa: CASSYSKGVDLYEQYF; CDR3nt: TGTGCCAGCAGTTACTCGAAGGGGGTTGATCTTTACGAGCAGTACTTC
v_gene: TRBV19; j_gene: TRBJ1-1; d_gene: .; abundance: .; CDR3aa: CASRDGAENTEAFF; CDR3nt: TGTGCCAGTAGGGATGGGGCGGAGAACACTGAAGCTTTCTTT
v_gene: TRBV3-1/TRBV3-2; j_gene: TRBJ1-2; d_gene: .; abundance: .; CDR3aa: CASSRPNYGYTF; CDR3nt: TGTGCCAGCAGCCGGCCTAACTATGGCTACACCTTC
v_gene: TRBV5-4; j_gene: TRBJ2-1; d_gene: .; abundance: .; CDR3aa: CASSNGGEDYNEQFF; CDR3nt: TGTGCCAGCAGCAATGGTGGGGAGGATTACAATGAGCAGTTCTTC